The 22 T cell receptor beta chains reported below all come from one sample, sequenced in a study of T-cell reconstitution after alpha-beta-depleted transplantation in children. The TCRbeta library was prepared with unique molecular identifiers. TCRdb called the PCR reads again in MiXCR, with one record for every CDR3 protein. The sample has about 170,000 distinct CDR3 sequences, around 10% seen once. Sequenced here: PBMCs, sampled before TCRalphabeta/CD19-depleted stem cell transplant. The receptor set was obtained from a boy aged 2-15 years with acute myeloid leukemia, due to receive a stem cell transplant.

This clonotype was detected ten times or more. The V and J genes are TRBV5-6 and TRBJ2-1; D gene uncertain. V was pared by 3 bases and J by 9 bases, with 16 bases between. The CDR3 spans 14 residues. Germline loops: CDR1 SGHDT, CDR2 YYEEEE. In DNA form, the CDR3 reads TGTGCCAGCAGCTCCCAGGCGGTGTTCTCTGAGCAGTTCTTC. Translation gives CASSSQAVFSEQFF.

Ten or more counts support this clonotype. The V gene is TRBV12-3 or TRBV12-4, the J gene TRBJ1-6; possible D gene TRBD1, 5 bases. The V end lost 2 bases, the J end lost 4 bases, and 9 bases lay between the germline ends. This CDR3 region has 15 residues. The CDR3 region has the DNA TGTGCCAGCAGTTTAAGGGGAATTTATAATTCACCCCTCCACTTT. It specifies CASSLRGIYNSPLHF.

The V gene is TRBV3-1, the J gene TRBJ1-1; D gene ambiguous. The V end lost 0 bases, the J end lost 3 bases, and 5 bases lay between the germline ends. Germline lookup yields CDR1 LGHDT and CDR2 YNNKEL (reference sequence). The length of the CDR3 is 13 residues. CDR3 loop: CASSQDADTEAFF. In DNA, the CDR3 is TGTGCCAGCAGCCAAGATGCAGACACTGAAGCTTTCTTT.

This clonotype has a count of ten or more. The chain links TRBV3-1 to TRBJ2-1; TRBD1 is a possible D gene (6 bases). The CDR3 loop spans 15 amino acids. The germline V and J ends were trimmed by 2 bases and 4 bases, with 12 bases remaining between them. The germline gives CDR1 LGHDT, CDR2 YNNKEL (reference sequence). The CDR3 DNA reads as TGTGCCAGCAGCCAAACTCGCGACAGGTACAATGAGCAGTTCTTC. It specifies CASSQTRDRYNEQFF.

The table lists this clonotype with a few counts. J is TRBJ1-1 and V is TRBV18; D not resolved. The germline gives CDR1 KGHSH, CDR2 LQKENI. This CDR3 is built from 12 residues. Trimming stripped 5 bases from V and 3 bases from J, with 7 bases between. In nucleotides, the CDR3 is TGTGCCAGCTCAACGGGGTACACTGAAGCTTTCTTT. It translates to CASSTGYTEAFF.

Details on this clonotype: A much larger clone lies a single base off, so this may be a read error. V gene TRBV20-1 combines with J gene TRBJ1-2; D remains ambiguous. Germline V gene lookup returns CDR1 DFQATT and CDR2 SNEGSKA (reference sequence). The CDR3 has 13 amino acids. The CDR3 nucleotides read TGCAGTGCTAGAGTCTCAGCTAACTATGGCGACACCTTC. Protein product: CSARVSANYGDTF.

This clonotype was seen many times. The genes are TRBV6-5 and TRBJ2-2; 11 bases match TRBD2. CDR3 length equals 16 residues. V was clipped by 1 base and J by 5 bases; unmatched bases: 3. From germline, CDR1 is MNHEY and CDR2 SVGAGI. CDR3 sequence: CASSYFTSGRTGELFF. The CDR3 DNA reads as TGTGCCAGCAGTTACTTTACTAGCGGGAGAACCGGGGAGCTGTTTTTT.

The table lists this clonotype with many counts. This chain links TRBV12-3 or TRBV12-4 with TRBJ2-6; D not resolved. CDR3 length: 15 residues. V was trimmed by 2 bases and J by 1 base, leaving 6 bases between them. This CDR3 is CASSLRRSGANVLTF. The CDR3 coding sequence is TGTGCCAGCAGTTTAAGAAGGTCTGGGGCCAACGTCCTGACTTTC.

This clonotype was observed many times. CDR3: CSARGGGTGELAKNIQYF. Here the CDR3 DNA reads TGCAGTGCTAGGGGCGGGGGCACGGGGGAACTAGCCAAAAACATTCAGTACTTC. V is TRBV20-1 and J is TRBJ2-4; a possible D gene is TRBD2 (7 bases). The CDR3 is made up of 18 amino acids. CDR1 is DFQATT, CDR2 SNEGSKA, per germline (reference sequence). Trimming shortened V by 3 bases and J by 0 bases, and 21 bases separated the two germline ends.

This clonotype was observed at least ten times. The J gene is TRBJ2-2, the V gene TRBV7-2; D may be TRBD2 (5 bases). CDR1 is SGHTA, CDR2 FQGNSA, per germline. Trimming stripped 1 base from V and 7 bases from J, with 7 bases between. This CDR3 is built from 13 residues. The CDR3 DNA reads as TGTGCCAGCAGCTTAGTAGAGGGCGGGGAGCTGTTTTTT. Translating gives CASSLVEGGELFF.

Many counts were recorded for this clonotype. The chain couples TRBV12-3 or TRBV12-4 to TRBJ1-2; 7 nucleotides line up with TRBD1. The CDR3 is 12 amino acids. Unmatched junction bases numbered 1, after V lost 6 bases and J lost 3 bases. The CDR3 nucleotides are TGTGCCAGCAGGGGGACAGACTATGGCTACACCTTC. It translates to CASRGTDYGYTF.

The chain recombines TRBV12-3 or TRBV12-4 with TRBJ2-3; D is perhaps TRBD1 (7 bases). CDR3 length equals 18 residues. V lost 10 bases to trimming and J lost 0 bases, with 26 bases between them. The DNA of the CDR3 is TGTGCCATCTGTTTCCGGCGGTCATCAGGGGGGAGCACAGATACGCAGTATTTT. It yields the protein CAICFRRSSGGSTDTQYF.

This clonotype appeared many times. V and J are TRBV12-3 or TRBV12-4 and TRBJ2-1, with D possibly matching TRBD2 (5 bases). Trimming removed 6 bases from V and 8 bases from J, with 11 bases in between. The CDR3 length is 12 residues. CDR3 DNA sequence: TGTGCCAGCAGCGAGCTAGCATATGAGCAGTTCTTC. Translated: CASSELAYEQFF.

This chain's CDR3 is CASSRTGTSRYEQYF. The CDR3 nucleotides are TGTGCCAGCAGCCGTACCGGGACTAGTAGATACGAGCAGTACTTC. The V call is TRBV28, the J call TRBJ2-7; TRBD2 aligns across 8 bases. Losses at the gene ends were 6 bases for V and 4 bases for J; bases not matched to a gene: 11. Germline loops: CDR1 MDHEN, CDR2 SYDVKM. The CDR3 is 15 residues long.

This clonotype was counted at least ten times. The gene calls are TRBV11-2 and TRBJ1-3; the D is unclear. The length of the CDR3 is 15 residues. Germline CDR1 is SGHAT and CDR2 is FQNNGV. Deletions cut 3 bases from V and 4 bases from J, with 13 bases between. The CDR3 here is CASSLPAFSGNTIYF. In DNA, the CDR3 is TGTGCCAGCAGCTTGCCCGCCTTTTCAGGAAACACCATATATTTT.

Ten or more counts support this clonotype. V is TRBV7-2 and J is TRBJ2-5; unclear D gene. Between the trimmed V and J ends, which lost 3 bases and 0 bases, there was a span of 8 bases. The CDR3 runs to 14 residues. Germline CDR1 SGHTA, CDR2 FQGNSA. The CDR3 DNA is TGTGCCAGCAGCTTTAGTCAGTACCAAGAGACCCAGTACTTC. This gives the protein CASSFSQYQETQYF. Full variable domain (rest looked up from reference TRBV7-2 and TRBJ2-5): GAGVSQSPSNKVTEKGKDVELRCDPISGHTALYWYRQSLGQGLEFLIYFQGNSAPDKSGLPSDRFSAERTGGSVSTLTIQRTQQEDSAVYLCASSFSQYQETQYFGPGTRLLVL.

A remark on this clonotype: This may stem from a read error, because a much larger clone lies one nucleotide away. The chain carries TRBV12-3 or TRBV12-4 and TRBJ2-2; D ambiguous. V was pared by 8 bases and J by 2 bases, with 6 bases between. The CDR3 has 12 residues. The CDR3 protein is CASGINTGELFF. For the CDR3, the DNA is TGTGCCAGCGGCATTAACACCGGGGAGCTGTTTTTT.

This clonotype was seen repeatedly, ten times or more. The rearrangement links TRBV5-5 to TRBJ1-1, with 8 bases identical to TRBD1. In germline, CDR1 is SGHKS, CDR2 YYEKEE (reference sequence). The CDR3 covers 14 residues. V gave up 7 bases and J gave up 2 bases; unmatched junction bases: 7. The CDR3 region is CASGRDRGNTEAFF. Written as DNA, the CDR3 is TGTGCCAGCGGACGAGACAGGGGAAACACTGAAGCTTTCTTT. Looking up the rest from reference TRBV5-5 and TRBJ1-1 gives the full variable domain: DAGVTQSPTHLIKTRGQQVTLRCSPISGHKSVSWYQQVLGQGPQFIFQYYEKEERGRGNFPDRFSARQFPNYSSELNVNALLLGDSALYLCASGRDRGNTEAFFGQGTRLTVV.

This clonotype has ten or more counts. The V and J genes are TRBV4-1 and TRBJ1-2; the D gene is possibly TRBD1 (5 bases). Trimming left V 3 bases short and J 6 bases short, with 8 bases between. The CDR3 spans 12 residues. Per germline, CDR1 MGHRA and CDR2 YSYEKL. This chain's CDR3 is CASSHRRDGYTF. The CDR3 coding sequence is TGCGCCAGCAGCCATCGCAGGGATGGCTACACCTTC.

This clonotype has at least ten counts. V gene TRBV5-1 combines with J gene TRBJ2-2; 8 bases line up with TRBD1. This CDR3 is built from 17 residues. The V gene's germline CDR1 is SGHRS and CDR2 YFSETQ. With 1 base clipped from V and 6 bases from J, the junction kept 11 bases outside the gene matches. CDR3 in amino acids: CASSLTTIWTGSGELFF. CDR3 DNA: TGCGCCAGCAGCTTGACCACTATCTGGACAGGGTCCGGGGAGCTGTTTTTT.

This clonotype has only a few counts. This sequence joins TRBV19 and TRBJ2-2; D gene ambiguous. V was cut by 3 bases and J by 0 bases, with 5 bases left in between. Germline V gene lookup returns CDR1 LNHDA and CDR2 SQIVND (reference sequence). CDR3 length equals 14 residues. The chain's CDR3 is CASSIAANTGELFF. The CDR3 nucleotides read TGTGCCAGTAGTATCGCCGCGAACACCGGGGAGCTGTTTTTT.

This clonotype was seen many times. J is TRBJ2-1 and V is TRBV15; TRBD1 might be the D (5 bases). V lost 0 bases to trimming and J lost 0 bases, with 12 bases between them. This CDR3 region has 17 residues. Germline V gene data show CDR1 as LNHNV and CDR2 as YYDKDF (reference sequence). CDR3 bases: TGTGCCACCAGCAGAGATCTCACGGACAACTCCTACAATGAGCAGTTCTTC. As protein: CATSRDLTDNSYNEQFF.